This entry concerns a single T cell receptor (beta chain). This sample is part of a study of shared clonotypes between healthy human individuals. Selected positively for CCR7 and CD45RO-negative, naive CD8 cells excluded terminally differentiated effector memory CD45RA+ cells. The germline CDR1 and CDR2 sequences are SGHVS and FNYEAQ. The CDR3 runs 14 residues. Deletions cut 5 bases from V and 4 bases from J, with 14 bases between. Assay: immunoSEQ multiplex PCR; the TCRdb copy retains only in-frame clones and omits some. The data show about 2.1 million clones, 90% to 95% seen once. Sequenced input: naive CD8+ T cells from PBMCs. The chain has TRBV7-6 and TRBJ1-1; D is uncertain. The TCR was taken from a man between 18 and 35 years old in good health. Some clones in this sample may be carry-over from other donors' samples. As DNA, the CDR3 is TGTGCCAGCAGCCCCGACACCGCGGGCACTGAAGCTTTCTTT. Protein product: CASSPDTAGTEAFF.